The present entry profiles one TCR beta chain with its context. It has no known antigen specificity. No base quality values were provided; no much bigger clone lies one nucleotide off. The sample originates from a study of blood T cell repertoires in COVID-19 (dated by TCRdb to the early 2020s). Regarding the research as a whole: Samples covering the acute and convalescent phases of COVID-19 were provided by collaborators in the United States, Italy and Spain. Sample metadata almost always included a de-identified subject ID, COVID-19 status, age in years and sex. Where available, HLA class I and class II types were obtained from metadata supplied by the sample provider rather than from assay-based typing. The prospective study material was composed of cDNA or gDNA derived from T cells, B-cell-depleted T cells, or PBMCs. The repertoires were released in a freely available public database intended as a resource for research on the immune response to SARS-CoV-2. Subjects who had been exposed to COVID-19, were actively infected with it, or had recovered from it provided the deeply sampled blood TCRbeta repertoires that made up the dataset. Samples came from the ongoing ImmuneRACE study (first 160 participants) plus 1,254 subjects from 6 global collaborators.

The cysteine opens and the phenylalanine closes a CDR3 of 14 amino acids. The sequence is cut down to CDR3 DNA, 42 bases in frame from base 1. CDR1 and CDR2, looked up from the germline V gene, are SGHRS and YFSETQ. Deletion took 2 bases off V and 4 bases off J, with a span of 9 bases between the germline ends. The collaborating institutions used their own protocols to collect whole blood in K2EDTA tubes. Collaborator samples were shipped for TCRbeta analysis as frozen whole blood, isolated PBMCs, or DNA extracted from either sample type. TCRbeta CDR3 regions were amplified from genomic DNA by means of the immunoSEQ Assay, a bias-controlled multiplex PCR. The authors processed their data as follows. Within the assay, amplification of reference gene primers was used to estimate how many nucleated cells each sample contained. Sequence reads were collapsed and filtered to measure the absolute abundance of every unique TCRbeta CDR3 rearrangement. Productive Simpson clonality was computed per sample as the square root of Simpson's diversity index over productive rearrangements. TCRdb retrieved this table from immuneACCESS and kept in-frame rearrangements only. Not all clones are present; in checked studies, unresolved V genes account for under half, and no reason is known for the remainder. V and J calls and clone size come straight from that table; D and trimming were deduced from the DNA. This sample is represented by about 250,000 clones; roughly four fifths of them were singletons. The biggest ten clones account for roughly 10% of the sample.

Results and caveats for the whole study, not just this receptor: Clinical and demographic metadata were provided uncurated, with the amount varying by source and participant.

The receptor chain draws on TRBV5-1 and TRBJ1-4; TRBD1 might be the D gene, on 5 matching bases. This TCR was sampled from a man older than 75 with acute or convalescent COVID-19. The sequenced sample consisted of peripheral blood. The nucleotide sequence is TGCGCCAGCAGCTTTGGGGGGATTAATGAAAAACTGTTTTTT. Translated, this gives CASSFGGINEKLFF.